This T cell receptor (beta chain) came from a study of Graves' ophthalmopathy and Graves' hyperthyroidism. Study-level information: The blood sample was drawn at first diagnosis and before any treatment.

Amplification of TCR beta CDR3 regions used RNA transcripts. The first-round RT-PCR employed HTBI primers together with the Qiagen OneStep RT-PCR kit. A multiplex PCR was then performed as the second round. Using its own MiXCR run on the multiplex PCR reads, TCRdb lists one record per CDR3 protein. The table includes about 740,000 distinct CDR3 sequences, 35% to 50% detected once. With respect to this clonotype: Its cognate antigen is unknown.

The study's findings and limits: Appearing in blood as well were most expanded thyroid clonotypes above 0.001 frequency.

The sample comprised peripheral blood. The TCR comes from an adult man with Graves' ophthalmopathy.

The CDR3 reads CASGHISGNTIYF. The CDR3 coding sequence is TGTGCCAGCGGACACATCTCTGGAAACACCATATATTTT. The chain combines TRBV25-1 with TRBJ1-3; TRBD1 might be the D (5 bases). Germline CDR1 is MGHDK and CDR2 is SYGVNS. This CDR3 region has 13 residues. V was cut by 8 bases and J by 0 bases, with 8 bases left in between.